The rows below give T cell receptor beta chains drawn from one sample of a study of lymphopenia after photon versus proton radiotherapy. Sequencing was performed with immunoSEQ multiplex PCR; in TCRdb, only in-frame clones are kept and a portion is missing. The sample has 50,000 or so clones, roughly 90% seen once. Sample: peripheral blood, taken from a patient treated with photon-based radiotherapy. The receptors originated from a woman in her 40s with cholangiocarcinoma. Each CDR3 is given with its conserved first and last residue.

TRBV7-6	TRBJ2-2	CASSLETSGVSGELFF
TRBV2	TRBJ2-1	CASSLGGVMGEQFF
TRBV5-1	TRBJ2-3	CASRVSAGFGDTQYF
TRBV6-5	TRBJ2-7	CASSYSGTHDTEQYF
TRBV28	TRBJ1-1	CASSLSLSRNSEAFF
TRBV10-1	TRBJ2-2	CASSERPGANTGELFF
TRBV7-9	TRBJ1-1	CASTFPSDGTEAFF
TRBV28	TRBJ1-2	CASSWRRGITF
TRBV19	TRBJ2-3	CASSIGTGQTDTQYF
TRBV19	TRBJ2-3	CASSIAATVWGSDTQYF
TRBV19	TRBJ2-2	CASSHPQRANTGELFF
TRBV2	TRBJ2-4	CASSEEGFNIQYF
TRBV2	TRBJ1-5	CASSGRINQPQHF
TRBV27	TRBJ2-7	CASSPAGFGPGNSNYEQYF
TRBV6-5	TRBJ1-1	CASSPSGYTEAFF
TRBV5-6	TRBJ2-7	CASSFPSGSSYEQYF